This is a list of T cell receptor beta chains from one sample in a study of T-cell memory formation after mild COVID-19. TCRdb re-analysed the 5' RACE reads in MiXCR, keeping a single row per CDR3 protein. In the table there are 190,000 or so distinct CDR3 sequences, 20% to 25% of which are singletons. The sample taken for sequencing was PBMCs or a T cell subset sorted from them (not recorded which). The receptors stem from an adult woman who had mild COVID-19 (a few samples of this study predate the infection). Cell type and time point are not known. CDR3s include the opening cysteine and the closing phenylalanine or tryptophan. Fields, in order: clone size, D gene, J gene, V gene, CDR3 DNA, CDR3 protein. D genes are given only for firm matches. Clone sizes are given selectively: once, few, many, or a class where the clone is expanded.

size: few
D: -
J: TRBJ1-5
V: TRBV20-1
DNA: TGCAGTGCTACTACCTGGGCCGTGGGGGGTCAGCCCCAGCATTTT
CDR3: CSATTWAVGGQPQHF

size: -
D: -
J: TRBJ2-5
V: TRBV9
DNA: TGTGCCAGCAGCCTAGATAACAGGGCCCTGGGGACCCAGTACTTC
CDR3: CASSLDNRALGTQYF

size: few
D: -
J: TRBJ2-7
V: TRBV7-6
DNA: TGTGCCAGCAGCTTAGGTTCGATGGGCTACGAGCAGTACTTC
CDR3: CASSLGSMGYEQYF

size: -
D: -
J: TRBJ1-4
V: TRBV12-3/TRBV12-4
DNA: TGTGCCAGCAGTCCGGGGACCTTTAATGAAAAACTGTTTTTT
CDR3: CASSPGTFNEKLFF

size: few
D: -
J: TRBJ1-2
V: TRBV5-1
DNA: TGCGCCAGCAGCCCACAGGGACGGTCTACGGGCTACACCTTC
CDR3: CASSPQGRSTGYTF

size: few
D: -
J: TRBJ2-1
V: TRBV7-2
DNA: TGTGCCAGCAGCTTAGGGGCTAGGCCCGTCAATGAGCAGTTCTTC
CDR3: CASSLGARPVNEQFF

size: few
D: -
J: TRBJ2-7
V: TRBV19
DNA: TGTGCCAGTAGTATAGCCGTCGGGGAGCAGTACTTC
CDR3: CASSIAVGEQYF

size: -
D: TRBD2
J: TRBJ2-7
V: TRBV7-9
DNA: TGTGCCAGCAGCGCGGGACTAGCGGGAGCAGGAGAGCAGTACTTC
CDR3: CASSAGLAGAGEQYF

size: few
D: -
J: TRBJ2-1
V: TRBV7-2
DNA: TGTGCCAGCAGCTCTCGGGACCGACTATCCTACAATGAGCAGTTCTTC
CDR3: CASSSRDRLSYNEQFF

size: -
D: TRBD1
J: TRBJ2-7
V: TRBV19
DNA: TGTGCCAGTAGATATGGAGGGGACAGGGGACCCTACGAGCAGTACTTC
CDR3: CASRYGGDRGPYEQYF

size: few
D: TRBD2
J: TRBJ2-1
V: TRBV12-3/TRBV12-4
DNA: TGTGCCAGCAGTTTATGGCGGGGGGTCAATGAGCAGTTCTTC
CDR3: CASSLWRGVNEQFF

size: -
D: -
J: TRBJ1-5
V: TRBV21-1
DNA: TGTGCCAGCAGCAAAGTCTCCAAATATCAGCCCCAGCATTTT
CDR3: CASSKVSKYQPQHF